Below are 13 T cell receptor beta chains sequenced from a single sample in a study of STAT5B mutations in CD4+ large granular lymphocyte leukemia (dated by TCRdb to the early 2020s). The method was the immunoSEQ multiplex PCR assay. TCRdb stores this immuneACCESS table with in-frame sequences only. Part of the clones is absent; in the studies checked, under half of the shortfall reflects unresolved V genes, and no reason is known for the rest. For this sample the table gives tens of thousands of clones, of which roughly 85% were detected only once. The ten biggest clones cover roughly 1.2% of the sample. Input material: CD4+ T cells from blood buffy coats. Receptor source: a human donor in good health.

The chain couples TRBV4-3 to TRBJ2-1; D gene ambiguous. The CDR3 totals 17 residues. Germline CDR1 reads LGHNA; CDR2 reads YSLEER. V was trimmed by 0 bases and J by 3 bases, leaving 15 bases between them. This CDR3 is CASSQEGGSPYYNEQFF. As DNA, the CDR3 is TGCGCCAGCAGCCAAGAAGGTGGTAGCCCTTACTACAATGAGCAGTTCTTC.

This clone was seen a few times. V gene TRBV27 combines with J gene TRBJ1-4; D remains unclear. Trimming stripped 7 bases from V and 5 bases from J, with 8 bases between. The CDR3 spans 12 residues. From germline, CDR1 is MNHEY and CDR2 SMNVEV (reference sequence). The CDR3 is CASKTRNEKLFF. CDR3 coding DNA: TGTGCCAGCAAAACCCGAAATGAAAAACTGTTTTTT.

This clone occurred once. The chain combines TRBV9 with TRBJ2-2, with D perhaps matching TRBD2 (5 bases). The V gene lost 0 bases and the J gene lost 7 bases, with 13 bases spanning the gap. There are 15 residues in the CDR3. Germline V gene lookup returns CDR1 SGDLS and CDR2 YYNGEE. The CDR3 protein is CASSVVGESGGELFF. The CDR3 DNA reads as TGTGCCAGCAGCGTAGTCGGGGAATCCGGCGGGGAGCTGTTTTTT.

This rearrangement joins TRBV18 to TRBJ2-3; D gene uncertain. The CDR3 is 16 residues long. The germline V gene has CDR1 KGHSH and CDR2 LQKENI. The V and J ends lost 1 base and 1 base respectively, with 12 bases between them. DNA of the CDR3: TGTGCCAGCTCACCACTCATTGCACTGGGCACAGATACGCAGTATTTT. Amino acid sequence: CASSPLIALGTDTQYF.

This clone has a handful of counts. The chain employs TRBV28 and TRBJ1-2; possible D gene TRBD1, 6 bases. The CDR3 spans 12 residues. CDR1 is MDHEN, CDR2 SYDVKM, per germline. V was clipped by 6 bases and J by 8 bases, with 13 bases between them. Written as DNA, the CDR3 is TGTGCCAGCAGAAACGACAGGATAGGCTACACCTTC. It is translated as CASRNDRIGYTF.

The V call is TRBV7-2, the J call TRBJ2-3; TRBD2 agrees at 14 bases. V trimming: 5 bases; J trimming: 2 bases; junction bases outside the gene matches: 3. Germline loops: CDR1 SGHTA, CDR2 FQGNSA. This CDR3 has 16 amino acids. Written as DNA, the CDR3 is TGTGCCAGCAGCCCGACTAGCGGGAGGGCCACAGATACGCAGTATTTT. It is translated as CASSPTSGRATDTQYF.

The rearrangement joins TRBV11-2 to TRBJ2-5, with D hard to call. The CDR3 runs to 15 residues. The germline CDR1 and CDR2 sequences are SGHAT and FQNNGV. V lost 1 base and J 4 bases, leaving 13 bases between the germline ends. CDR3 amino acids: CASSLVLGWGETQYF. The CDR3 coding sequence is TGTGCCAGCAGCTTAGTCCTGGGATGGGGAGAGACCCAGTACTTC.

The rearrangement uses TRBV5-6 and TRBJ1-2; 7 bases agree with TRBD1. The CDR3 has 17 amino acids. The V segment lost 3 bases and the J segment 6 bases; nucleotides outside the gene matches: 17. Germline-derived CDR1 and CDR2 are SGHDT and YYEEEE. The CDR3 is CASSSYTGTAYYDGYTF. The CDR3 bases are TGTGCCAGCAGCTCCTATACCGGGACAGCGTATTATGATGGCTACACCTTC.

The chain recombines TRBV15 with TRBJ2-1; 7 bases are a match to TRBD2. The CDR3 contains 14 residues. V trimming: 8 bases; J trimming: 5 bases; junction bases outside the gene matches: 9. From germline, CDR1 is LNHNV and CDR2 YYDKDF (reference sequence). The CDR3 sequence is CATSWGGVHNEQFF. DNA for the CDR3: TGTGCCACCTCCTGGGGAGGGGTCCACAATGAGCAGTTCTTC.

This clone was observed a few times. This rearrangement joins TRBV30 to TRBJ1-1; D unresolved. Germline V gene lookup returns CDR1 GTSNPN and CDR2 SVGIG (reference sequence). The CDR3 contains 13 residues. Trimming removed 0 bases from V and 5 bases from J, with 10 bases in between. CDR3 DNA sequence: TGTGCCTGGAGTGTGAGCGGGCGGACTGAAGCTTTCTTT. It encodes CAWSVSGRTEAFF. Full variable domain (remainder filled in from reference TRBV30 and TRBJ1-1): SQTIHQWPATLVQPVGSPLSLECTVEGTSNPNLYWYRQAAGRGLQLLFYSVGIGQISSEVPQNLSASRPQDRQFILSSKKLLLSDSGFYLCAWSVSGRTEAFFGQGTRLTVV.

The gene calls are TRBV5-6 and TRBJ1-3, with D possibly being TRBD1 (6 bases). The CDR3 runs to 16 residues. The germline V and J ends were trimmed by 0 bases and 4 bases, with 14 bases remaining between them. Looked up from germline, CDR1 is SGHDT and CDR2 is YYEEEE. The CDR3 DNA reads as TGTGCCAGCAGCTTGGGTCCGGGGGCTCACGGAAACACCATATATTTT. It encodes CASSLGPGAHGNTIYF.

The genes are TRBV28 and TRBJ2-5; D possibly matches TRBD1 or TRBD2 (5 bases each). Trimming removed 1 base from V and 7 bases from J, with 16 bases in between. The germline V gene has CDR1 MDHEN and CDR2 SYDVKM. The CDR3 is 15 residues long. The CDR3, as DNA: TGTGCCAGCAGTTTATCGGGGCGACGCGGGTCGACCCAGTACTTC. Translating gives CASSLSGRRGSTQYF.

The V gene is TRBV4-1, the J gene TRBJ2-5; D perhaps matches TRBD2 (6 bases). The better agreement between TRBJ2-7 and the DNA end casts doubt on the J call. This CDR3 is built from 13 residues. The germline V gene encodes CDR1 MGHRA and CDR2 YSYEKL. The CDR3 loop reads CASSGTHPYEQYF. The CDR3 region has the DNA TGCGCCAGCAGCGGGACTCATCCCTACGAGCAGTACTTC.